One sample yielded the 30 T cell receptor beta chains listed below, sequenced in a study of shared clonotypes between healthy human individuals (dated by TCRdb to the early 2020s). Library method: the immunoSEQ multiplex PCR assay. TCRdb mirrors the immuneACCESS table, restricted to in-frame sequences. Some clones are absent from its copies; in checked studies, under half trace to an unresolved V gene, and the reason for the others is unknown. Recorded for this sample are around 500,000 clones; roughly 80% of them occurred a single time. The ten largest clones capture around 11% of the sample. Specimen: PBMCs. The receptors stem from a woman between 40 and 50 years old in good health. Some clones in this sample may be carry-over from other donors' samples.

This clone has at least ten counts. The V and J genes are TRBV29-1 and TRBJ1-1; tentatively, D is TRBD1 (5 bases). There are 14 residues in the CDR3. The germline V and J ends were trimmed by 4 bases and 1 base, with 13 bases remaining between them. Germline CDR1 is SQVTM and CDR2 is ANQGSEA. The CDR3 DNA sequence: TGCAGCGTTGTTGTTTGGGGGTCGAACACTGAAGCTTTCTTT. Its protein product is CSVVVWGSNTEAFF. The entire variable domain, with the rest obtained from reference TRBV29-1 and TRBJ1-1, is as follows: SAVISQKPSRDICQRGTSLTIQCQVDSQVTMMFWYRQQPGQSLTLIATANQGSEATYESGFVIDKFPISRPNLTFSTLTVSNMSPEDSSIYLCSVVVWGSNTEAFFGQGTRLTVV.

As regards this clone: Since a far larger clone is one base different, this is likely a read error. Other DNA sequences from this sample encode an identical CDR3 as well. This chain uses TRBV2 with TRBJ2-5, with TRBD1 as a possible D gene (6 bases). Germline-derived CDR1 and CDR2 are SNHLY and FYNNEI. V gave up 8 bases and J gave up 4 bases, with 23 bases separating them. The CDR3 has 16 amino acids. CDR3 sequence: CASSANTGMNGETQYF. In DNA form, the CDR3 reads TGTGCCAGCTCTGCTAATACAGGGATGAACGGAGAGACCCAGTACTTC.

As for this clone: With a much larger clone just one base away, this may be a read error. This same CDR3 is encoded by further DNA sequences in the sample. The gene calls are TRBV2 and TRBJ1-2; no reliable D call. Germline V gene sequence: CDR1 SNHLY, CDR2 FYNNEI. The CDR3 sequence is 14 residues long. The V end was cut by 3 bases, the J end by 0 bases, with 8 bases between. DNA for the CDR3: TGTGCCAGCAGTGAGTCTACGTCTAACTATGGCTACACCTTC. This sequence encodes CASSESTSNYGYTF.

This chain joins TRBV7-2 and TRBJ2-1; 8 positions match TRBD2. With V trimmed by 1 base and J by 9 bases, 2 bases remained unmatched. Germline lookup yields CDR1 SGHTA and CDR2 FQGNSA. This CDR3 spans 13 amino acids. CDR3 amino acids: CASSLGTSGEQFF. The CDR3 DNA is TGTGCCAGCAGCTTAGGCACTAGCGGTGAGCAGTTCTTC.

The gene calls are TRBV10-3 and TRBJ2-2; TRBD1 agrees at 7 bases. V dropped 6 bases and J dropped 5; count of bases not matched to a gene: 6. This CDR3 spans 14 amino acids. The germline gives CDR1 ENHRY, CDR2 SYGVKD. The CDR3 loop reads CAISVQGETGELFF. The DNA of the CDR3 is TGTGCCATCAGCGTCCAGGGGGAGACCGGGGAGCTGTTTTTT.

This clone was counted a few times. CDR3 protein: CASSSLDRVDNSPLHF. CDR3 nucleotides: TGTGCCAGCAGTTCCTTGGACAGGGTGGATAATTCACCCCTCCACTTT. The gene calls are TRBV28 and TRBJ1-6; 8 bases fit TRBD1. V shed 4 bases and J 5 bases; nucleotides not matched to a gene: 7. The CDR3 has 16 amino acids. Germline V CDR1 and CDR2: MDHEN, SYDVKM.

The rearrangement uses TRBV9 and TRBJ2-1; 10 bases are a match to TRBD2. The junction had 4 bases not matched to a gene; V was cut back by 0 bases and J by 1 base. Germline values: CDR1 SGDLS, CDR2 YYNGEE. The CDR3 is 17 residues long. DNA for the CDR3: TGTGCCAGCAGCGTAGAGCTAGCGGGAGAATCCTACAATGAGCAGTTCTTC. Amino acids: CASSVELAGESYNEQFF.

This clone was seen at least ten times. V and J are TRBV9 and TRBJ2-7, with a weak D call TRBD1 (6 bases). The CDR3 is made up of 14 amino acids. In germline, CDR1 is SGDLS, CDR2 YYNGEE. Trimming removed 4 bases at V and 5 bases at J, with 16 bases between. The CDR3 here is CASSPLTGPDEQYF. In DNA, the CDR3 is TGTGCCAGCAGCCCCCTCACAGGGCCCGACGAGCAGTACTTC.

CDR3 nucleotide sequence: TGCGCCAGCAGCTTGGATGGGACTACGTCGGGGGAGCAGTACTTC. The encoded protein is CASSLDGTTSGEQYF. V is TRBV5-1 and J is TRBJ2-7, with 7 bases identical to TRBD2. The germline V gene has CDR1 SGHRS and CDR2 YFSETQ. V trimming: 0 bases; J trimming: 7 bases; junction bases outside the gene matches: 10. The CDR3 extends over 15 amino acids.

The chain is built from TRBV15 and TRBJ2-7; weak D call: TRBD1 (5 bases). This CDR3 has 17 residues. The V gene's germline CDR1 is LNHNV and CDR2 YYDKDF (reference sequence). The V gene lost 0 bases and the J gene lost 2 bases, with 17 bases spanning the gap. The CDR3 region has the DNA TGTGCCACCAGCAGAGACCAAGGGGCAGGTTGGGCCTACGAGCAGTACTTC. Amino acid sequence: CATSRDQGAGWAYEQYF.

J is TRBJ1-5 and V is TRBV19, with 11 bases lining up with TRBD1. Germline assignment: CDR1 LNHDA and CDR2 SQIVND (reference sequence). J lost 5 bases, V lost 6 bases, and 6 bases had no gene match. CDR3 length: 15 residues. CDR3 loop: CASSRDRGSDQPQHF. The CDR3 nucleotides are TGTGCCAGTAGCCGGGACAGGGGGAGCGATCAGCCCCAGCATTTT.

This chain's CDR3 is CASSPSAPGTLSGNTIYF. CDR3 nucleotides: TGCGCCAGCAGCCCGAGCGCGCCCGGGACACTCTCTGGAAACACCATATATTTT. This sequence joins TRBV5-1 and TRBJ1-3; D is possibly TRBD1 (6 bases). This CDR3 has 18 amino acids. Trimming took off 4 bases at V and 0 bases at J, with 20 bases between the two ends. Germline V gives CDR1 SGHRS, CDR2 YFSETQ.

The gene calls are TRBV6-1 and TRBJ2-1; D is possibly TRBD1 (5 bases). CDR1 and CDR2 (germline): MNHNS, SASEGT. Trimming removed 8 bases from V and 3 bases from J, with 11 bases in between. This CDR3 has 13 residues. CDR3: CASAGSVYNEQFF. CDR3 DNA sequence: TGTGCCAGCGCAGGGTCAGTCTACAATGAGCAGTTCTTC.

As for this clone: The same CDR3 arises from other DNA sequences in this sample as well. This sequence joins TRBV27 and TRBJ2-2, with a tentative D call TRBD1 (6 bases). V was shortened by 6 bases and J by 4 bases, with 9 bases between the two germline ends. Germline CDR1 MNHEY, CDR2 SMNVEV (reference sequence). The CDR3 runs to 13 residues. CDR3 in DNA: TGTGCCAGCAGCTTGACAGGCACCGGGGAGCTGTTTTTT. Translation gives CASSLTGTGELFF.

Concerning this clone: Additional DNA sequences in this sample encode the identical CDR3. This rearrangement joins TRBV28 to TRBJ2-7, with D tentatively TRBD1 or TRBD2 (5 bases each). The CDR3 totals 13 residues. The V and J ends lost 3 bases and 4 bases respectively, with 10 bases between them. Per the germline V gene, CDR1 is MDHEN and CDR2 is SYDVKM. The CDR3: CASSLAGTYEQYF. The CDR3, as DNA: TGTGCCAGCAGTTTGGCTGGGACGTACGAGCAGTACTTC.

V and J are TRBV2 and TRBJ2-3, with a tentative D call TRBD1 (5 bases). The CDR3 covers 15 residues. V shed 3 bases and J shed 0 bases, with 10 bases lying between them. Germline V gene sequence: CDR1 SNHLY, CDR2 FYNNEI. The CDR3 loop is CASSDQGTSTDTQYF. CDR3 bases: TGTGCCAGCAGTGATCAGGGAACTAGCACAGATACGCAGTATTTT.

The V gene is TRBV5-1, the J gene TRBJ2-1; D ambiguous. This CDR3 has 13 residues. V gave up 4 bases and J gave up 8 bases, with 13 bases separating them. Germline assignment: CDR1 SGHRS and CDR2 YFSETQ. DNA of the CDR3: TGCGCCAGCAGCGAGACCCAGTTCGATGAGCAGTTCTTC. This translates into CASSETQFDEQFF.

The rearrangement links TRBV6-4 to TRBJ2-5, with TRBD1 matching over 8 bases. The J call is in doubt because the DNA end fits TRBJ2-7 better. The CDR3 extends over 15 amino acids. The germline gives CDR1 MRHNA, CDR2 SNTAGT. CDR3 sequence (DNA): TGTGCCAGCAGGACAGGGGACCATATCTCCTACGAGCAGTACTTC. Translated: CASRTGDHISYEQYF.

The chain joins TRBV6-5 to TRBJ1-6; 10 nucleotides line up with TRBD1. With V trimmed by 6 bases and J by 8 bases, 4 bases remained unmatched. The CDR3 length is 14 residues. The germline V gene has CDR1 MNHEY and CDR2 SVGAGI. The CDR3 region has the DNA TGTGCCAGCAGAAGGACAGGGGGTTATTCACCCCTCCACTTT. Translation gives CASRRTGGYSPLHF.

Comment on this clone: The same CDR3 arises from other DNA sequences in this sample as well. The genes are TRBV11-2 and TRBJ2-2; the D is unclear. Trimming removed 3 bases at V and 6 bases at J, with 5 bases between. Per germline, CDR1 SGHAT and CDR2 FQNNGV. The CDR3 covers 12 residues. The CDR3 DNA sequence: TGTGCCAGCAGCTTCGGACCCGGGGAGCTGTTTTTT. Protein product: CASSFGPGELFF.

The CDR3, as DNA: TGTGCCAGCGGACAGGCCATCAACACCGGGGAGCTGTTTTTT. Translated, it gives CASGQAINTGELFF. The chain joins TRBV2 to TRBJ2-2; 7 bases align to TRBD1. Germline V gives CDR1 SNHLY, CDR2 FYNNEI. The CDR3 sequence is 14 residues long. V was pared by 8 bases and J by 2 bases, with 5 bases of the junction left unmatched.

The V gene is TRBV19, the J gene TRBJ2-4; D is ambiguous. In germline, CDR1 is LNHDA, CDR2 SQIVND (reference sequence). V lost 6 bases, J lost 0 bases, and 9 bases lay in between. The CDR3 has 14 residues. CDR3 amino acids: CASREDLAKNIQYF. The CDR3 DNA sequence: TGTGCCAGTAGAGAGGATCTAGCCAAAAACATTCAGTACTTC.

This clone came up a few times. This chain uses TRBV5-6 with TRBJ1-1, with D possibly being TRBD1 (6 bases). This CDR3 is built from 15 residues. The germline CDR1 and CDR2 sequences are SGHDT and YYEEEE. Deletions cut 4 bases from V and 4 bases from J, with 17 bases between. CDR3 region: CASSPRGDGGTEAFF. The CDR3 DNA reads TGTGCCAGCAGCCCGAGGGGGGATGGAGGCACTGAAGCTTTCTTT.

The chain combines TRBV10-3 with TRBJ2-1, with D possibly being TRBD2 (6 bases). Looked up from germline, CDR1 is ENHRY and CDR2 is SYGVKD. The CDR3 sequence is 12 residues long. V lost 4 bases, J lost 9 bases, and 10 bases lay in between. CDR3: CAISGAGGEQFF. The CDR3 DNA reads TGTGCCATCAGTGGGGCCGGGGGTGAGCAGTTCTTC.

The V call is TRBV7-9, the J call TRBJ1-3, with 10 bases lining up with TRBD1. The V gene end was trimmed by 5 bases and the J gene end by 8 bases; junction bases not matched to a gene: 9. CDR3 size: 15 residues. Germline loops: CDR1 SEHNR, CDR2 FQNEAQ (reference sequence). CDR3 protein: CASSRGQGTPDTIYF. CDR3 sequence (DNA): TGTGCCAGCAGCCGGGGACAGGGGACGCCTGACACCATATATTTT. The variable domain in full, completed from reference TRBV7-9 and TRBJ1-3, reads DTGVSQNPRHKITKRGQNVTFRCDPISEHNRLYWYRQTLGQGPEFLTYFQNEAQLEKSRLLSDRFSAERPKGSFSTLEIQRTEQGDSAMYLCASSRGQGTPDTIYFGEGSWLTVV.

The chain joins TRBV30 to TRBJ1-3; D is possibly TRBD1 (5 bases). The germline V gene encodes CDR1 GTSNPN and CDR2 SVGIG (reference sequence). The CDR3 has 16 amino acids. V was shortened by 0 bases and J by 2 bases, with 14 bases between the two germline ends. The CDR3 nucleotides are TGTGCCTGGAGTGTACTAGGAGGGACTCCTGGAAACACCATATATTTT. It encodes CAWSVLGGTPGNTIYF. Looking up the rest from reference TRBV30 and TRBJ1-3 gives the full variable domain: SQTIHQWPATLVQPVGSPLSLECTVEGTSNPNLYWYRQAAGRGLQLLFYSVGIGQISSEVPQNLSASRPQDRQFILSSKKLLLSDSGFYLCAWSVLGGTPGNTIYFGEGSWLTVV.

The genes are TRBV2 and TRBJ1-5; a possible D gene is TRBD1 (5 bases). CDR3 length equals 14 residues. The germline CDR1 and CDR2 sequences are SNHLY and FYNNEI. V lost 6 bases and J 0 bases, leaving 9 bases between the germline ends. CDR3 nucleotide sequence: TGTGCCAGCAGGGGGGAATATAGCAATCAGCCCCAGCATTTT. Protein: CASRGEYSNQPQHF.

This chain uses TRBV2 with TRBJ1-5; unclear D gene. Trimming stripped 4 bases from V and 3 bases from J, with 10 bases between. Germline-derived CDR1 and CDR2 are SNHLY and FYNNEI. This CDR3 comprises 14 residues. The DNA for the CDR3 is TGTGCCAGCAGTGCGTACAGCAACAATCAGCCCCAGCATTTT. Its protein is CASSAYSNNQPQHF.

This chain connects TRBV11-3 to TRBJ1-3; D perhaps matches TRBD1 (5 bases). V was cut by 6 bases and J by 2 bases, with 14 bases left in between. Germline V gene data show CDR1 as SGHNT and CDR2 as YENEEA. The CDR3 is 15 amino acids. DNA of the CDR3: TGTGCCAGCAGTCCCTCCGGGACCGCTGGAAACACCATATATTTT. This gives the protein CASSPSGTAGNTIYF.

V usage is TRBV5-6 and J usage is TRBJ2-3, with 9 bases matching TRBD2. Germline V gene sequence: CDR1 SGHDT, CDR2 YYEEEE. The junction had 5 bases not matched to a gene; V was cut back by 5 bases and J by 4 bases. This CDR3 is built from 14 residues. Here the CDR3 DNA reads TGTGCCAGCAGTAGCGGGAGTGTCTCAGATACGCAGTATTTT. Amino acids: CASSSGSVSDTQYF.